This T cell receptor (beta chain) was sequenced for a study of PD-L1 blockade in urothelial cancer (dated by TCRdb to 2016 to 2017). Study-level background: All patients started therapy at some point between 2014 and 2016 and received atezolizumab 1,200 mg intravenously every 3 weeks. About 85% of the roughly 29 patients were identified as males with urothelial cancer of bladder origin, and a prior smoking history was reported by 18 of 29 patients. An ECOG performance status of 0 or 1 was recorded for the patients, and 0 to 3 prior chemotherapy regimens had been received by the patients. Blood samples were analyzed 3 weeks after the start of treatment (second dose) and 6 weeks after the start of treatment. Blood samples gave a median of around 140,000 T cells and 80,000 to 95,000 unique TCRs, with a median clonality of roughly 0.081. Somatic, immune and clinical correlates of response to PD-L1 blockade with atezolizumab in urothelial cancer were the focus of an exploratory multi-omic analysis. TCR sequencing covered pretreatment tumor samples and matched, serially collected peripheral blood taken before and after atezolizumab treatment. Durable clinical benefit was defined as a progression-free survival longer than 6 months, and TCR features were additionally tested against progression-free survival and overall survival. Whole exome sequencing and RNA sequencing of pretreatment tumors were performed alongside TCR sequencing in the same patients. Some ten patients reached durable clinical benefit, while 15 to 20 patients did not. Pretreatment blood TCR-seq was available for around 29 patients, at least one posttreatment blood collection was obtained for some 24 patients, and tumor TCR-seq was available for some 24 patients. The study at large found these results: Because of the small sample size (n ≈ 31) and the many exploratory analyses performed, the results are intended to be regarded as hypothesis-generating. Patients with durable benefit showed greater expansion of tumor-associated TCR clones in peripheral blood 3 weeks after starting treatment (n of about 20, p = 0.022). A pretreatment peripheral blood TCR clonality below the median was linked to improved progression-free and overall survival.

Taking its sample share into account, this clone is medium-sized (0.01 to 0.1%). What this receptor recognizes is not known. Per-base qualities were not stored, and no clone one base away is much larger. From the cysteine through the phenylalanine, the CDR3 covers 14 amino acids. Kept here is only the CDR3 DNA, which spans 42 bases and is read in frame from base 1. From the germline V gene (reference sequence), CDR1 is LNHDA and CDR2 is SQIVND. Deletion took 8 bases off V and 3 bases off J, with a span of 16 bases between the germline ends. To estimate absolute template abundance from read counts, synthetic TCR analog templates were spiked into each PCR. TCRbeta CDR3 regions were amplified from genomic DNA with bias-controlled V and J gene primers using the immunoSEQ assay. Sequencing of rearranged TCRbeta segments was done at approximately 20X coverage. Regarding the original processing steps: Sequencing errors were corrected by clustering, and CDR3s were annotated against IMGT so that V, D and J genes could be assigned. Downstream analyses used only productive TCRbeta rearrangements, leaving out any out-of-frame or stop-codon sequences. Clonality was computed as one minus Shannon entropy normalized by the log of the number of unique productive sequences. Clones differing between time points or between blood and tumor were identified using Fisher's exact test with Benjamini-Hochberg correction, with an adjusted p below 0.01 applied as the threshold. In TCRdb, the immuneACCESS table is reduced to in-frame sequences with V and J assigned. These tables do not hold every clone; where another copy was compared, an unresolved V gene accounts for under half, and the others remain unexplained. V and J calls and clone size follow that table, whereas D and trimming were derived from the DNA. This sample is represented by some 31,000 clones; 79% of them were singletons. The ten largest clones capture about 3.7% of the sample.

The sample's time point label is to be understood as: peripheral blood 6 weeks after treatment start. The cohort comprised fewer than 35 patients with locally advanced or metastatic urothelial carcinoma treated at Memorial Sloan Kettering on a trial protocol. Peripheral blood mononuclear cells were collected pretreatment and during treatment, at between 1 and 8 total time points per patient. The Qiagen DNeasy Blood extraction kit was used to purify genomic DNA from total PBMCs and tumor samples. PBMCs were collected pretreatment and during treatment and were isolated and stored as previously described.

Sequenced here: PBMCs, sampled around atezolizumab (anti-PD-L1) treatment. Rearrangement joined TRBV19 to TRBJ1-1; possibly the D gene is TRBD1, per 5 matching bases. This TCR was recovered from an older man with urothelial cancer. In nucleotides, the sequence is TGTGCCAGTCGGACAACCCCCGGGTACACTGAAGCTTTCTTT. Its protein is CASRTTPGYTEAFF.